The 22 T cell receptor beta chains presented below share a single source sample, sequenced in a study of response to subunit inactivated influenza vaccine. TCRdb processed the RT-PCR reads anew with MiXCR; each CDR3 protein has one entry. The sample includes some 500,000 distinct CDR3 sequences, approximately 15% of them seen just once. Material: CD4+ T cells sorted from PBMCs, obtained around 25 months after vaccination. Receptor source: a man in his fifties or sixties who received an inactivated influenza vaccine.

The chain couples TRBV7-2 to TRBJ2-7; 10 nucleotides line up with TRBD1. Germline V lookup: CDR1 SGHTA, CDR2 FQGNSA. The CDR3 spans 16 residues. J gave up 6 bases and V 2 bases, and 10 bases lay outside the gene matches. The CDR3 protein is CASSLRRQGARGEQYF. In DNA form, the CDR3 reads TGTGCCAGCAGCTTAAGGAGACAGGGGGCGCGAGGCGAGCAGTACTTC.

V and J are TRBV7-2 and TRBJ2-7; 7 bases are shared with TRBD2. This CDR3 is built from 15 residues. Trimming cost V 1 base and J 2 bases; bases outside gene matches: 5. Germline V gene data show CDR1 as SGHTA and CDR2 as FQGNSA. The DNA for the CDR3 is TGTGCCAGCAGCTTAGGGGCGGGAGCTCCCTACGAGCAGTACTTC. Translating it yields CASSLGAGAPYEQYF.

V gene TRBV6-2 or TRBV6-3 combines with J gene TRBJ1-5, with D hard to call. V lost 2 bases to trimming and J lost 9 bases, with 11 bases between them. CDR3 length equals 13 residues. Germline CDR1 reads MNHEY; CDR2 reads SVGEGT. This chain's CDR3 is CASSYGRIAPQHF. For the CDR3, the DNA is TGTGCCAGCAGTTACGGCAGAATTGCGCCCCAGCATTTT.

This clonotype was observed a handful of times. J is TRBJ1-1 and V is TRBV5-6, with D perhaps TRBD1 (6 bases). Trimming stripped 1 base from V and 3 bases from J, with 10 bases between. Germline V CDR1 and CDR2: SGHDT, YYEEEE. The CDR3 sequence is 14 residues long. The CDR3 sequence: CASSLRGADTEAFF. The DNA for the CDR3 is TGTGCCAGCAGCTTGCGGGGGGCGGACACTGAAGCTTTCTTT.

The chain couples TRBV19 to TRBJ1-6; no reliable D call. CDR1 and CDR2 from the germline V gene are LNHDA and SQIVND (reference sequence). The CDR3 runs to 17 residues. V was pared by 4 bases and J by 0 bases, with 13 bases between. Here the CDR3 DNA reads TGTGCCAGTAGTAAGGGAAGAGGGAGCTCCTATAATTCACCCCTCCACTTT. Translation: CASSKGRGSSYNSPLHF.

This rearrangement joins TRBV29-1 to TRBJ2-2; D gene uncertain. The V gene's germline CDR1 is SQVTM and CDR2 ANQGSEA. V lost 5 bases, J lost 0 bases, and 10 bases lay in between. This CDR3 spans 14 amino acids. CDR3 amino acids: CSVLKTTNTGELFF. As DNA, the CDR3 is TGCAGCGTTTTAAAGACCACGAACACCGGGGAGCTGTTTTTT.

Only a few counts were recorded for this clonotype. The junction does not match germline at one end; this may be a read error. This chain uses TRBV7-7 with TRBJ2-2; tentatively, D is TRBD1 or TRBD2 (5 bases each). The germline CDR1 and CDR2 sequences are SSHAT and FNYEAQ (reference sequence). The CDR3 has 15 amino acids. CDR3 in amino acids: CASSNQGRSTGELFF. In nucleotides, the CDR3 is TGTGCTAGCAGCAACCAGGGACGGAGCACCGGGGAGCTGTTTTTT.

The CDR3 region is CSALPVGGSFTDTQYF. CDR3 sequence (DNA): TGCAGTGCTCTCCCGGTCGGCGGGAGCTTCACAGATACGCAGTATTTT. The chain links TRBV20-1 to TRBJ2-3; 7 nucleotides line up with TRBD2. The CDR3 is 16 residues long. In germline, CDR1 is DFQATT, CDR2 SNEGSKA (reference sequence). The junction had 13 bases not matched to a gene; V was cut back by 5 bases and J by 2 bases.

The sample holds a few counts of this clonotype. This chain connects TRBV10-3 to TRBJ2-3; weak D call: TRBD2 (5 bases). V gave up 2 bases and J gave up 5 bases, with 11 bases separating them. The germline gives CDR1 ENHRY, CDR2 SYGVKD. The CDR3 sequence is 14 residues long. The CDR3 protein is CAISEGLAGDTQYF. The CDR3 bases are TGTGCCATCAGTGAGGGCCTAGCTGGAGATACGCAGTATTTT.

This clonotype was found many times. The chain has TRBV29-1 and TRBJ2-3, with TRBD1 matching 9 bases. The V segment lost 6 bases and the J segment 4 bases; nucleotides outside the gene matches: 5. This CDR3 is built from 13 residues. CDR1 is SQVTM, CDR2 ANQGSEA, per germline. The DNA of the CDR3 is TGCAGCGTCCGACAGGGGGGTTCAGATACGCAGTATTTT. Its translation is CSVRQGGSDTQYF.

V gene TRBV27 combines with J gene TRBJ2-5; TRBD2 agrees at 11 bases. This CDR3 is 18 amino acids long. Germline V gene sequence: CDR1 MNHEY, CDR2 SMNVEV (reference sequence). Trimming cost V 5 bases and J 4 bases; bases outside gene matches: 15. The CDR3, as DNA: TGTGCCAGCAGTCCCGACGTTGACACTAGCGGGAGCAGAGAGACCCAGTACTTC. As protein: CASSPDVDTSGSRETQYF.

V gene TRBV20-1 combines with J gene TRBJ1-3, with TRBD1 as a possible D gene (5 bases). CDR3 length equals 14 residues. Trimming took off 6 bases at V and 3 bases at J, with 15 bases between the two ends. Germline V gene sequence: CDR1 DFQATT, CDR2 SNEGSKA (reference sequence). The CDR3 sequence is CSAGLGTDGNTIYF. DNA of the CDR3: TGCAGTGCGGGGTTAGGGACGGATGGAAACACCATATATTTT.

The chain links TRBV25-1 to TRBJ2-1; unclear D gene. The CDR3 totals 11 residues. Germline V lookup: CDR1 MGHDK, CDR2 SYGVNS. The V end was cut by 6 bases, the J end by 12 bases, with 12 bases between. CDR3 nucleotides: TGTGCCAGCAGAGTGGTGCATGTGCAGTTCTTC. Translated, it gives CASRVVHVQFF.

This clonotype was detected only a few times. The chain recombines TRBV3-1 with TRBJ2-7, with D maybe TRBD1 (6 bases). The CDR3 spans 14 residues. Trimming cost V 1 base and J 5 bases, with 12 bases left between them. Germline assignment: CDR1 LGHDT and CDR2 YNNKEL (reference sequence). CDR3 DNA: TGTGCCAGCAGCCAAGGGCAGGGGAAGGACGAGCAGTACTTC. Translating it yields CASSQGQGKDEQYF.

The chain has TRBV7-2 and TRBJ1-5; D is perhaps TRBD1 (5 bases). CDR3 length: 15 residues. V gave up 4 bases and J gave up 7 bases, with 17 bases separating them. The germline V gene encodes CDR1 SGHTA and CDR2 FQGNSA. DNA of the CDR3: TGTGCCAGCAGCTCGTCGACAGAGCCCCTGCAGCCCCAGCATTTT. Its protein is CASSSSTEPLQPQHF.

This clonotype was counted only a few times. CDR3 bases: TGCGCCAGCAGCTTGAGTTTAAGGGAAGCCTACGAGCAGTACTTC. Residues: CASSLSLREAYEQYF. The chain has TRBV5-1 and TRBJ2-7; D gene uncertain. V lost 1 base and J lost 2, with 13 bases in between. The CDR3 consists of 15 residues. Germline V gives CDR1 SGHRS, CDR2 YFSETQ.

This clonotype was seen a single time. This chain links TRBV9 with TRBJ2-5, with 9 bases lining up with TRBD1. V shed 0 bases, J shed 0 bases, and the junction held 12 bases outside the gene matches. CDR1 and CDR2 from the germline V gene are SGDLS and YYNGEE. The CDR3 is 19 amino acids. CDR3: CASSVVKSGTGSHQETQYF. The CDR3 DNA sequence: TGTGCCAGCAGCGTAGTTAAATCCGGGACAGGGTCTCACCAAGAGACCCAGTACTTC.

The V and J genes are TRBV5-5 and TRBJ1-5; the D is unclear. Per the germline V gene, CDR1 is SGHKS and CDR2 is YYEKEE (reference sequence). V lost 4 bases to trimming and J lost 3 bases, with 8 bases between them. This CDR3 contains 13 residues. CDR3: CASSRSPNQPQHF. The CDR3 coding sequence is TGTGCCAGCAGCCGGTCCCCCAATCAGCCCCAGCATTTT.

This clonotype appeared once. The rearrangement links TRBV6-5 to TRBJ1-3, with a tentative D call TRBD1 (5 bases). This CDR3 contains 16 residues. V lost 2 bases, J lost 1 base, and 12 bases lay in between. Germline CDR1 MNHEY, CDR2 SVGAGI. CDR3 sequence: CASSYGINRSGNTIYF. The CDR3 DNA reads TGTGCCAGCAGTTACGGGATAAACAGGTCTGGAAACACCATATATTTT.

This chain joins TRBV4-3 and TRBJ1-6; D gene ambiguous. This CDR3 is built from 13 residues. The germline V gene encodes CDR1 LGHNA and CDR2 YSLEER. V lost 1 base, J lost 7 bases, and 5 bases lay in between. CDR3 in DNA: TGCGCCAGCAGCCAAGGAACAAATTCACCCCTCCACTTT. It specifies CASSQGTNSPLHF.

The rearrangement uses TRBV6-1 and TRBJ1-6, with 7 positions matching TRBD1. CDR1 and CDR2 (germline): MNHNS, SASEGT. The J segment lost 9 bases and the V segment lost 6 bases, leaving 11 bases of the junction unmatched. The CDR3 runs 15 residues. The CDR3 nucleotides read TGTGCCAGCAGCGCGATATTGACAGGGAGTTCACCCCTCCACTTT. Residues: CASSAILTGSSPLHF.

J is TRBJ1-1 and V is TRBV6-5; perhaps TRBD1 as D (5 bases). The germline V gene has CDR1 MNHEY and CDR2 SVGAGI. Trimming pared 4 bases from V and 6 bases from J, leaving 15 bases between. The CDR3 contains 14 residues. The CDR3 nucleotides are TGTGCCAGCAGTTCGTCCAGGGTGTTGGCTGAAGCTTTCTTT. Its translation: CASSSSRVLAEAFF.